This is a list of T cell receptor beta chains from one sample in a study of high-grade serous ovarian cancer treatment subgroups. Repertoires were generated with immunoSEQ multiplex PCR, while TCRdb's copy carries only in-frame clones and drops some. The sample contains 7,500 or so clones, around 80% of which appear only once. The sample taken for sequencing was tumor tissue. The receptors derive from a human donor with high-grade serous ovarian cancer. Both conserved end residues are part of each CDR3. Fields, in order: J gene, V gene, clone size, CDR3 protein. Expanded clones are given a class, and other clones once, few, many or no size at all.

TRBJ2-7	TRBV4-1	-	CASSQRDVGYEQYF
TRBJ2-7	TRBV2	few	CASGQDPAYEQYF
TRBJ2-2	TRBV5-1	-	CASSFNGGLGTGELFF
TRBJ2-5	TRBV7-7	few	CASSLDPGGPQETQYF
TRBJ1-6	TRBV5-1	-	CASSLEARNSPLHF
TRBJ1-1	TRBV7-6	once	CASREGGSGTEAFF
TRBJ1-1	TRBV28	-	CASSLPMNTEAFF
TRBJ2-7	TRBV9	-	CASSVDGEGLYEQYF
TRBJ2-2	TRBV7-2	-	CASSISRGGELFF
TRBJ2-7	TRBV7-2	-	CASSLLAYEQYF
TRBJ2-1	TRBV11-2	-	CASSLAGGATEQFF
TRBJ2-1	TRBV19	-	CASSRDPSGYNEQFF
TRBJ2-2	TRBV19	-	CASSIAGAGELFF
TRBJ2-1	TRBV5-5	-	CASSPGTSGYNEQFF
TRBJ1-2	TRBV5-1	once	CASSPGRPTRPGEGYTF
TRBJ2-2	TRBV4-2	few	CASSLDRGAGELFF
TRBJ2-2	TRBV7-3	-	CASSFSGGELFF
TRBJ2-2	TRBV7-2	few	CASSPSGINTGELFF
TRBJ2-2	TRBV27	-	CASSPYTGELFF
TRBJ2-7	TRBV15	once	CATSPKLGSEQYF
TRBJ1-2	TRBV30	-	CAWSVVTGQGYTF
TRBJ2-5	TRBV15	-	CATSRDFPGRETQYF
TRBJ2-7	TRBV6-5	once	CASSPHTSGNYEQYF